These 6 T cell receptor beta chains share one sample of origin, sequenced in a study of beta chain features in type 1 diabetes. Findings and caveats of the study: Type 1 diabetes patients had moderately but significantly shorter TCRB CDR3s in all four CD4+ subsets.

Expressed TCRB transcripts were sequenced after all isolated RNA was converted to cDNA. Some clones are missing from TCRdb's copy, which holds only in-frame ones; the method was immunoSEQ multiplex PCR. The table includes roughly 24,000 clones, 55% to 75% detected once. Their target antigens are unknown. The sequenced sample consisted of Tregs from blood. All receptors come from a man younger than 30 with type 1 diabetes.

This chain connects TRBV20-1 to TRBJ2-7, with D perhaps matching TRBD1 (6 bases). Looked up from germline, CDR1 is DFQATT and CDR2 is SNEGSKA (reference sequence). The CDR3 loop spans 10 amino acids. V shed 3 bases and J shed 10 bases, with 10 bases lying between them. The CDR3 sequence: CSARDSFQYF. The CDR3 DNA follows: TGCAGTGCTAGGGACAGTTTCCAGTACTTC.

The chain links TRBV18 to TRBJ2-7, with a tentative D call TRBD2 (6 bases). The CDR3 sequence is 14 residues long. Trimming removed 5 bases at V and 0 bases at J, with 11 bases between. The germline V gene has CDR1 KGHSH and CDR2 LQKENI. The DNA for the CDR3 is TGTGCCAGCTCAGTTGTAGCGGACTCCTACGAGCAGTACTTC. Translating gives CASSVVADSYEQYF.

This clone was counted only a few times. V usage is TRBV5-1 and J usage is TRBJ1-1, with unresolved D. Trimming stripped 4 bases from V and 1 base from J, with 11 bases between. The CDR3 is made up of 14 amino acids. In germline, CDR1 is SGHRS, CDR2 YFSETQ. The chain's CDR3 is CASSRAGRNTEAFF. For the CDR3, the DNA is TGCGCCAGCAGCCGGGCGGGTCGGAACACTGAAGCTTTCTTT.

This clone turned up a few times. The J gene is TRBJ1-1, the V gene TRBV18, with unresolved D. The CDR3 contains 13 residues. CDR1 and CDR2 from the germline V gene are KGHSH and LQKENI. V was clipped by 1 base and J by 3 bases, with 6 bases between them. The DNA for the CDR3 is TGTGCCAGCTCACCACTGTCAGACACTGAAGCTTTCTTT. Translated: CASSPLSDTEAFF.

The chain joins TRBV18 to TRBJ1-2; D is unclear. V lost 4 bases, J lost 4 bases, and 19 bases lay in between. This CDR3 contains 16 residues. Looked up from germline, CDR1 is KGHSH and CDR2 is LQKENI. CDR3 sequence (DNA): TGTGCCAGCTCACGGGTTGGCAACGCGGCTAGCTATGGCTACACCTTC. Residues: CASSRVGNAASYGYTF.

The chain has TRBV28 and TRBJ2-7; 7 positions match TRBD1. The germline V gene encodes CDR1 MDHEN and CDR2 SYDVKM. This CDR3 is built from 14 residues. J lost 5 bases, V lost 8 bases, and 12 bases had no gene match. DNA for the CDR3: TGTGCCAGCGTTACTCCGACAGGGAAAAACGAGCAGTACTTC. Its protein product is CASVTPTGKNEQYF.